This entry features one T cell receptor beta chain sequence. This CDR3 has 14 amino acids. Germline V gene lookup returns CDR1 SEHNR and CDR2 FQNEAQ (reference sequence). V was cut by 9 bases and J by 0 bases, with 12 bases left in between. The data derive from a study of blood T cell repertoires in COVID-19. Study at large: There were acute and convalescent COVID-19 samples, and they came from the United States, Italy and Spain. PBMCs, B-cell-depleted T cells, or T cells were the source of the cDNA or gDNA that made up the material.

Per the study methods: For nucleated cells, counts were estimated from reference gene primer amplification. This table comes from immunoSEQ multiplex PCR, and its TCRdb copy is limited to in-frame clones, with some not included. V, J and clone size reflect that table, while D and trimming were determined from the DNA. The data show approximately 41,000 clones, 88% seen once. The sample taken for sequencing was peripheral blood. The chain employs TRBV7-9 and TRBJ1-5, with D hard to call. The TCR originated in a human donor in a cohort sampled during active COVID-19. The DNA of the CDR3 is TGTGCCAGGCGAGCTGCAAATAGCAATCAGCCCCAGCATTTT. Translated: CARRAANSNQPQHF.